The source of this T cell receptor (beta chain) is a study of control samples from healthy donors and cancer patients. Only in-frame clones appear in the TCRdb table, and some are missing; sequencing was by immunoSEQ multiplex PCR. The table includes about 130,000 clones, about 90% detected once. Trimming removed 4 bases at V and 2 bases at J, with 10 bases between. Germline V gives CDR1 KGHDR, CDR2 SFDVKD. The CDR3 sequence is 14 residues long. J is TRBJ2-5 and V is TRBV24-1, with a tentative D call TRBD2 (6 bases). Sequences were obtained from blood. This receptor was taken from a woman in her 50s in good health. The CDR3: CATSDAGRQETQYF. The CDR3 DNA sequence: TGTGCCACCAGTGACGCGGGGAGGCAAGAGACCCAGTACTTC.